A single sample is the source of the 15 T cell receptor beta chains below, sequenced in a study of radiotherapy plus CTLA-4 blockade in lung cancer (dated by TCRdb to the late 2010s). Library preparation employed the immunoSEQ multiplex PCR assay. TCRdb re-hosts the immuneACCESS table, in-frame sequences only. Its copies lack some clones; in the studies checked, an unresolved V gene accounts for under half of them, and the cause for the rest is not known. The sample contains about 41,000 clones, roughly three quarters of them found a single time. Together, the top ten hold approximately 8.8% of the sample. Material: peripheral blood, obtained from a patient treated with radiotherapy plus ipilimumab. The receptors come from a human donor with non-small cell lung cancer who had stable disease on radiotherapy plus ipilimumab.

This clone was seen a handful of times. The chain carries TRBV2 and TRBJ2-2; D uncertain. Trimming cost V 8 bases and J 7 bases, with 20 bases left between them. This CDR3 has 15 residues. Germline-derived CDR1 and CDR2 are SNHLY and FYNNEI. The CDR3 sequence is CASGAQANLIGELFF. The CDR3 bases are TGTGCCAGCGGAGCCCAGGCTAACCTCATCGGGGAGCTGTTTTTT.

The chain uses TRBV5-6 and TRBJ1-1; D not resolved. V gave up 0 bases and J gave up 5 bases, with 14 bases separating them. The germline CDR1 and CDR2 sequences are SGHDT and YYEEEE. The length of the CDR3 is 15 residues. CDR3 coding DNA: TGTGCCAGCAGCTTGGCGGGAGGCCCACGGACTGAAGCTTTCTTT. It encodes CASSLAGGPRTEAFF. Variable domain in full (rest from reference TRBV5-6 and TRBJ1-1): DAGVTQSPTHLIKTRGQQVTLRCSPKSGHDTVSWYQQALGQGPQFIFQYYEEEERQRGNFPDRFSGHQFPNYSSELNVNALLLGDSALYLCASSLAGGPRTEAFFGQGTRLTVV.

CDR3 loop: CASSLGQGQPQHF. The CDR3 DNA follows: TGTGCCAGCAGTTTAGGGCAGGGGCAGCCCCAGCATTTT. The rearrangement links TRBV27 to TRBJ1-5; TRBD1 might be the D (6 bases). Germline V lookup: CDR1 MNHEY, CDR2 SMNVEV (reference sequence). The V end was cut by 2 bases, the J end by 7 bases, with 9 bases between. The CDR3 is 13 residues long.

The CDR3 reads CASSFGRPSSYEQYF. DNA for the CDR3: TGTGCCAGCAGCTTCGGACGGCCTAGCTCCTACGAGCAGTACTTC. The rearrangement links TRBV5-6 to TRBJ2-7; D is uncertain. Trimming shortened V by 2 bases and J by 0 bases, and 12 bases separated the two germline ends. Germline lookup yields CDR1 SGHDT and CDR2 YYEEEE. CDR3 size: 15 residues.

The V call is TRBV5-6, the J call TRBJ1-2; no definite D call. The CDR3 runs to 14 residues. Germline CDR1 SGHDT, CDR2 YYEEEE. V was shortened by 0 bases and J by 4 bases, with 10 bases between the two germline ends. The CDR3 DNA reads TGTGCCAGCAGCTTGGGATGCTTGTCCTATGGCTACACCTTC. It is translated as CASSLGCLSYGYTF. Filled out from reference TRBV5-6 and TRBJ1-2, the complete variable domain reads DAGVTQSPTHLIKTRGQQVTLRCSPKSGHDTVSWYQQALGQGPQFIFQYYEEEERQRGNFPDRFSGHQFPNYSSELNVNALLLGDSALYLCASSLGCLSYGYTFGSGTRLTVV.

The chain couples TRBV11-2 to TRBJ2-7; TRBD2 agrees at 7 bases. The CDR3 loop spans 12 amino acids. The germline gives CDR1 SGHAT, CDR2 FQNNGV. The V and J ends lost 8 bases and 4 bases, in that order; junction bases with no gene match: 5. The CDR3 reads CASGASGYEQYV. In nucleotides, the CDR3 is TGTGCCAGCGGGGCTAGCGGATACGAGCAGTACGTC.

The V and J genes are TRBV19 and TRBJ1-2; D remains ambiguous. CDR1 is LNHDA, CDR2 SQIVND, per germline (reference sequence). V was cut by 5 bases and J by 4 bases, with 11 bases left in between. The CDR3 is 13 residues long. The DNA of the CDR3 is TGTGCCAGTAGTTCATCCCGTCTCTATGGCTACACCTTC. It yields the protein CASSSSRLYGYTF.

The V call is TRBV21-1, the J call TRBJ2-1; the table's D call TRBD2 went unverified against the DNA. TRBV21-1 is an annotated pseudogene. The CDR3 contains 17 residues. The CDR3 sequence is CASSKMAGQGRYNEQFF. CDR3 in DNA: TGTGCCAGCAGCAAAATGGCGGGGCAGGGAAGGTACAATGAGCAGTTCTTC.

J is TRBJ1-2 and V is TRBV27; 9 bases are a match to TRBD1. The CDR3 covers 17 residues. V trimming: 5 bases; J trimming: 1 base; junction bases outside the gene matches: 11. Germline V CDR1 and CDR2: MNHEY, SMNVEV (reference sequence). The CDR3 is CASSPTGTGTYNYGYTF. The CDR3, as DNA: TGTGCCAGCAGTCCCACCGGGACAGGGACTTATAACTATGGCTACACCTTC.

This clone has more than one count but fewer than ten. J is TRBJ1-2 and V is TRBV5-1, with D possibly TRBD1 on 5 matching bases. Germline loops: CDR1 SGHRS, CDR2 YFSETQ. There are 13 residues in the CDR3. The V and J ends lost 6 bases and 0 bases respectively, with 9 bases between them. The CDR3 reads CASMRDPNYGYTF. The CDR3, as DNA: TGCGCCAGCATGAGGGACCCTAACTATGGCTACACCTTC.

The CDR3 sequence is CASSVDMLWDSNYGYTF. The CDR3 DNA reads TGTGCCAGCAGCGTAGATATGCTTTGGGACAGTAACTATGGCTACACCTTC. This chain links TRBV9 with TRBJ1-2, with TRBD1 identical over 7 bases. This CDR3 comprises 17 residues. Germline loops: CDR1 SGDLS, CDR2 YYNGEE. J gave up 1 base and V 0 bases, and 9 bases lay outside the gene matches.

The chain links TRBV7-6 to TRBJ1-2; 10 bases are a match to TRBD1. The CDR3 loop spans 17 amino acids. J lost 0 bases, V lost 5 bases, and 9 bases had no gene match. CDR1 SGHVS and CDR2 FNYEAQ come from the germline V gene. The chain's CDR3 is CASSPGQGVEANYGYTF. In DNA, the CDR3 is TGTGCCAGCAGCCCCGGACAGGGGGTAGAGGCTAACTATGGCTACACCTTC. Variable domain in full (rest from reference TRBV7-6 and TRBJ1-2): GAGVSQSPRYKVTKRGQDVALRCDPISGHVSLYWYRQALGQGPEFLTYFNYEAQQDKSGLPNDRFSAERPEGSISTLTIQRTEQRDSAMYRCASSPGQGVEANYGYTFGSGTRLTVV.

To note about this clone: An end of the junction does not agree with germline; a read error may underlie this. V is TRBV29-1 and J is TRBJ1-5; D may be TRBD1 (5 bases). Germline values: CDR1 SQVTM, CDR2 ANQGSEA. CDR3 length equals 13 residues. CDR3 amino acids: CSVKEGLRQPQHF. DNA for the CDR3: TGCAGCGTTAAAGAGGGGTTGCGGCAGCCCCAGCATTTT.

The J gene is TRBJ1-6, the V gene TRBV6-1; D unresolved. The CDR3 covers 14 residues. V lost 8 bases and J lost 9, with 17 bases in between. Germline V gene lookup returns CDR1 MNHNS and CDR2 SASEGT. In DNA, the CDR3 is TGTGCCAGCGGGCTATGGGGAAACCCTTCACCCCTCCACTTT. Translation: CASGLWGNPSPLHF.

This sequence joins TRBV7-6 and TRBJ2-1, with D possibly being TRBD2 (6 bases). The germline V gene encodes CDR1 SGHVS and CDR2 FNYEAQ. The CDR3 has 14 amino acids. V gave up 3 bases and J gave up 4 bases, with 10 bases separating them. Here the CDR3 reads CASSFGDWYNEQFF. The CDR3, as DNA: TGTGCCAGCAGCTTCGGGGACTGGTACAATGAGCAGTTCTTC.